A few counts support the clone carrying this T cell receptor (beta chain). The entry originates in a study of cytomegalovirus exposure and HLA in healthy donors. Primers for the PCR totalled 60 Vbeta and 13 Jbeta. Libraries were prepared by immunoSEQ multiplex PCR; TCRdb keeps only in-frame clonotypes and omits some of them. The repertoire has 100,000 to 150,000 clones, approximately 70% of them found once; the top ten carry about 1.6%. The CDR3 has 14 amino acids. V was clipped by 6 bases and J by 5 bases, with 14 bases between them. Germline CDR1 KGHSH, CDR2 LQKENI. Source material: PBMCs. V gene TRBV18 combines with J gene TRBJ2-1; D is perhaps TRBD2 (5 bases). The TCR was taken from a man younger than 35 in good health and CMV-seronegative. Here the CDR3 reads CASSWLAHNNEQFF. CDR3 nucleotides: TGTGCCAGCTCGTGGTTAGCGCATAACAATGAGCAGTTCTTC.